The rows below give T cell receptor beta chains drawn from one sample of a study of sequential checkpoint blockade in melanoma. TCRdb's table, derived via immunoSEQ multiplex PCR, lists solely in-frame clones and lacks some. The sample contains some 14,000 clones, around 77% of which appear only once. The material sequenced was CD8+ T cells sorted from blood (inferred from file names), taken from a patient given nivolumab and ipilimumab in sequence. Receptors were obtained from a human patient with melanoma. Some clones in this sample may be carry-over from other donors' samples. CDR3s include the opening cysteine and the closing phenylalanine or tryptophan. Each record gives: V gene, clone size, J gene, CDR3 length, CDR3 protein. The listing skips clone size in some rows; elsewhere it reads once, few, many or a size class.

>TRBV10-1|-|TRBJ1-5|16
CASSRGQGNSNQPQHF
>TRBV28|-|TRBJ1-6|15
CASSPETGLDSPLHF
>TRBV6-5|-|TRBJ1-2|13
CASSASAVYGYTF
>TRBV7-9|-|TRBJ2-5|14
CASSSSGGEETQYF
>TRBV19|-|TRBJ2-1|14
CASSMTSAYNEQFF
>TRBV19|few|TRBJ2-1|12
CASSFGLNEQFF
>TRBV4-1|-|TRBJ1-2|16
CASSQIPGRVNYGYTF
>TRBV29-1|-|TRBJ1-2|13
CSVRWEEDYGYTF
>TRBV11-2|-|TRBJ1-1|15
CASSLEAGPNTEAFF
>TRBV27|-|TRBJ2-3|16
CASTQTAPDRTDTQYF
>TRBV18|-|TRBJ2-1|17
CASSPEAGGNSYNEQFF
>TRBV27|-|TRBJ2-1|14
CASADRAIGNEQFF
>TRBV28|-|TRBJ2-7|11
CASSFGYEQYF
>TRBV7-8|once|TRBJ1-2|14
CASSLGGQPYGYTF
>TRBV7-6|-|TRBJ2-7|19
CASSSAGGTSGGKSYEQYF
>TRBV19|-|TRBJ2-5|13
CASSTGEPETQYF
>TRBV5-5|-|TRBJ1-2|11
CASSLTWGYTF
>TRBV5-1|-|TRBJ1-2|13
CASSYTGGYGYTF
>TRBV4-3|-|TRBJ1-5|16
CASSRGGTGLRQPQHF
>TRBV6-5|-|TRBJ1-2|16
CASSYNGGGQGDGYTF
>TRBV15|-|TRBJ2-5|14
CATSRGGRGETQYF
>TRBV12-5|-|TRBJ2-1|13
CASGWTGGTEQFF
>TRBV6-6|few|TRBJ1-6|13
CAGSGTWGSPLHF
>TRBV5-1|few|TRBJ2-3|16
CASNLVAGRGADTQYF
>TRBV11-2|-|TRBJ2-7|14
CASSLQTGSYEQYF
>TRBV9|few|TRBJ1-2|12
CASSSGGSGYTF
>TRBV7-2|-|TRBJ2-7|15
CASSFFEAVGLEQYF
>TRBV2|-|TRBJ1-2|15
CVSGETGGPGGGYTF
>TRBV6-1|few|TRBJ2-5|15
CASNGWDREQETQYF
>TRBV7-3|-|TRBJ2-2|15
CASSFGGAPTGELFF